This TCR beta chain came from a study of post-analysis software for immune sequencing data. Study-wide context: Disease courses included relapsing-remitting, secondary progressive and progressive-relapsing multiple sclerosis.

Points from the study as a whole: Batch-mates among the samples co-clustered strongly by F measure. Five or six TRBV segments appeared more often in patients than in controls, and TRBV5-6, TRBV5-1 and TRBV20-1 were among these. Significantly decreased normalized Chao1 diversity was recorded for multiple sclerosis patients relative to controls.

V shed 4 bases, J shed 4 bases, and the junction held 3 bases outside the gene matches. The germline CDR1 and CDR2 sequences are KGHDR and SFDVKD. CDR3 size: 14 residues. This clonotype was seen only a few times. Antigen unknown. Carried by the TCR beta cDNA libraries were unique molecular identifiers. TCRdb called the PCR reads again in MiXCR, with one record for every CDR3 protein. Counted here are about half a million distinct CDR3 sequences, approximately 45% occurring once; the ten biggest clones make up 9.5% to 13%. The sequence was collected from a girl aged 10-17 years with multiple sclerosis. Sequenced sample: blood. This chain joins TRBV24-1 and TRBJ2-7; TRBD1 matches 10 bases. CDR3 region: CATSDSGQGYEQYF. In DNA, the CDR3 is TGTGCCACCAGTGACTCGGGACAGGGGTACGAGCAGTACTTC.